The 28 T cell receptor beta chains given below trace back to one sample, sequenced in a study of CD8+CD57+ T cells in acquired aplastic anemia (dated by TCRdb to between 2018 and 2020). This sample was sequenced with an Illumina HiSeq 2000. Genomic DNA was used as template for profiling of TCR beta VDJ combinations and CDR3 sequences. TCRdb reanalyzed the raw reads on its own, using fastp at Q25 for trimming and MiXCR for clone calling, and kept in-frame beta chains. Here each entry gathers all rows of one CDR3 protein and keeps the most common genes and DNA. The sample table records approximately 95,000 distinct CDR3 sequences; about 67% of these occur just once. Clones ranked in the top ten supply approximately 60% of the sample. Flow cytometry had shown CD8+CD57+ cell expansion in the patients selected for sequencing. The sample consisted of sorted CD4+, CD8+, or CD8+CD57+ T cells (not recorded which) from PBMCs. These receptors originate from a human donor with aplastic anemia.

This sequence joins TRBV5-1 and TRBJ1-2, with 8 bases that match TRBD1. J lost 6 bases, V lost 4 bases, and 11 bases had no gene match. Germline V gene sequence: CDR1 SGHRS, CDR2 YFSETQ. The CDR3 spans 15 residues. The CDR3 protein is CASSLTTGAGNGYTF. Here the CDR3 DNA reads TGCGCCAGCAGCCTTACGACAGGGGCTGGAAATGGCTACACCTTC.

The rearrangement links TRBV20-1 to TRBJ1-5; 8 nucleotides agree with TRBD1. J lost 1 base, V lost 6 bases, and 11 bases had no gene match. Germline V lookup: CDR1 DFQATT, CDR2 SNEGSKA (reference sequence). The CDR3 is 16 amino acids. This CDR3 reads CSARSQGARSNQPQHF. The CDR3 DNA is TGCAGTGCGCGGAGCCAGGGGGCGAGGAGCAATCAGCCCCAGCATTTT.

This clonotype has only a few counts. The chain employs TRBV20-1 and TRBJ1-6, with TRBD1 matching over 9 bases. The V gene's germline CDR1 is DFQATT and CDR2 SNEGSKA (reference sequence). The CDR3 sequence is 13 residues long. V trimming: 4 bases; J trimming: 9 bases; junction bases outside the gene matches: 4. The DNA for the CDR3 is TGCAGTGCTAACCGACAGGGGGGTTCACCCCTCCACTTT. This sequence encodes CSANRQGGSPLHF.

This chain links TRBV19 with TRBJ2-7; D is uncertain. V lost 4 bases to trimming and J lost 2 bases, with 9 bases between them. The germline V gene has CDR1 LNHDA and CDR2 SQIVND (reference sequence). This CDR3 spans 13 amino acids. The chain's CDR3 is CASSTGRTYEQYF. DNA of the CDR3: TGTGCCAGTAGTACCGGACGGACCTACGAGCAGTACTTC.

The chain has TRBV24-1 and TRBJ1-3; unclear D gene. Trimming left V 3 bases short and J 0 bases short, with 8 bases between. CDR3 length equals 15 residues. CDR1 KGHDR and CDR2 SFDVKD come from the germline V gene. CDR3 nucleotide sequence: TGTGCCACCAGTGATGGTCCGAGCTCTGGAAACACCATATATTTT. Its translation: CATSDGPSSGNTIYF.

The chain has TRBV29-1 and TRBJ1-2, with 8 bases matching TRBD1. The CDR3 spans 13 residues. In germline, CDR1 is SQVTM, CDR2 ANQGSEA. The ends lost 7 bases at V and 3 bases at J; junction bases unmatched: 7. This CDR3 is CSARGRDDYGYTF. Written as DNA, the CDR3 is TGCAGCGCCAGGGGGCGGGACGACTATGGCTACACCTTC.

This chain links TRBV7-6 with TRBJ1-1; possibly TRBD1 for D (5 bases). The V end lost 5 bases, the J end lost 5 bases, and 15 bases lay between the germline ends. Per the germline V gene, CDR1 is SGHVS and CDR2 is FNYEAQ. This CDR3 has 14 residues. CDR3 in amino acids: CASSVGPRGTEAFF. The CDR3 DNA follows: TGTGCCAGCAGCGTGGGGCCCCGGGGGACTGAAGCTTTCTTT.

V gene TRBV2 combines with J gene TRBJ2-3; D is possibly TRBD1 (6 bases). Trimming cost V 10 bases and J 0 bases, with 14 bases left between them. The CDR3 totals 14 residues. Germline V CDR1 and CDR2: SNHLY, FYNNEI. The DNA for the CDR3 is TGTGCCACCCCAAGGACAGCTAGCACAGATACGCAGTATTTT. Its translation: CATPRTASTDTQYF.

This clonotype was seen a single time. CDR3 DNA: TGTGCCAGCAGCGTAGGATTGGGGAGCTCCTACAATGAGCAGTTCTTC. Protein: CASSVGLGSSYNEQFF. This rearrangement joins TRBV9 to TRBJ2-1; tentatively, D is TRBD2 (5 bases). From germline, CDR1 is SGDLS and CDR2 YYNGEE. Trimming removed 0 bases from V and 0 bases from J, with 10 bases in between. The CDR3 sequence is 16 residues long. The entire variable domain, with the rest obtained from reference TRBV9 and TRBJ2-1, is as follows: DSGVTQTPKHLITATGQRVTLRCSPRSGDLSVYWYQQSLDQGLQFLIQYYNGEERAKGNILERFSAQQFPDLHSELNLSSLELGDSALYFCASSVGLGSSYNEQFFGPGTRLTVL.

The chain recombines TRBV19 with TRBJ2-3, with 12 bases that match TRBD2. Per the germline V gene, CDR1 is LNHDA and CDR2 is SQIVND (reference sequence). This CDR3 region has 15 residues. The junction had 5 bases not matched to a gene; V was cut back by 5 bases and J by 5 bases. CDR3 residues: CASSLLAGGKDTQYF. The CDR3 DNA reads TGTGCCAGTAGTCTACTAGCGGGGGGTAAAGATACGCAGTATTTT.

There are a few counts of this clonotype. This chain links TRBV19 with TRBJ2-4, with 7 bases aligning to TRBD1. J lost 8 bases, V lost 2 bases, and 3 bases had no gene match. Germline-derived CDR1 and CDR2 are LNHDA and SQIVND (reference sequence). There are 13 residues in the CDR3. Here the CDR3 reads CASSIQTGDIQYF. CDR3 DNA: TGTGCCAGTAGTATACAAACAGGGGACATTCAGTACTTC.

The chain employs TRBV29-1 and TRBJ2-7, with 7 positions matching TRBD1. Germline V gene sequence: CDR1 SQVTM, CDR2 ANQGSEA. The J segment lost 6 bases and the V segment lost 5 bases, leaving 10 bases of the junction unmatched. The CDR3 sequence is 13 residues long. For the CDR3, the DNA is TGCAGCGTTAAACGACAGGGCCGGATCGAGCAGTACTTC. Amino acids: CSVKRQGRIEQYF.

The chain carries TRBV19 and TRBJ1-1, with D unresolved. In germline, CDR1 is LNHDA, CDR2 SQIVND (reference sequence). The CDR3 extends over 11 amino acids. Trimming stripped 3 bases from V and 8 bases from J, with 7 bases between. The CDR3 loop is CASSMRYEAFF. The CDR3 nucleotides read TGTGCCAGTAGTATGCGTTACGAAGCTTTCTTT. Complete variable domain (other parts from reference TRBV19 and TRBJ1-1): DGGITQSPKYLFRKEGQNVTLSCEQNLNHDAMYWYRQDPGQGLRLIYYSQIVNDFQKGDIAEGYSVSREKKESFPLTVTSAQKNPTAFYLCASSMRYEAFFGQGTRLTVV.

This sequence joins TRBV7-6 and TRBJ2-7; D not resolved. The CDR3 loop spans 14 amino acids. V was clipped by 0 bases and J by 1 base, with 7 bases between them. Germline V gene lookup returns CDR1 SGHVS and CDR2 FNYEAQ. CDR3 loop: CASSLAPGSYEQYF. The CDR3 nucleotides read TGTGCCAGCAGCTTAGCCCCCGGATCCTACGAGCAGTACTTC.

The count of this clonotype is one. The V call is TRBV29-1, the J call TRBJ2-1, with D possibly being TRBD2 (6 bases). Germline V CDR1 and CDR2: SQVTM, ANQGSEA. This CDR3 has 12 residues. The V and J ends lost 3 bases and 11 bases respectively, with 14 bases between them. Here the CDR3 DNA reads TGCAGCGTTGATCCGGGGAGGAATAAGCAGTTCTTC. It is translated as CSVDPGRNKQFF.

CDR3 protein: CASSALAGASSYEQYF. The CDR3 DNA reads as TGTGCCAGCAGTGCACTAGCGGGGGCTTCCTCCTACGAGCAGTACTTC. This sequence joins TRBV25-1 and TRBJ2-7; TRBD2 matches at 11 bases. CDR1 and CDR2 from the germline V gene are MGHDK and SYGVNS. The ends lost 4 bases at V and 0 bases at J; junction bases unmatched: 5. This CDR3 is built from 16 residues.

V and J are TRBV9 and TRBJ2-2; D is undetermined. This CDR3 is 15 amino acids long. Trimming removed 1 base from V and 0 bases from J, with 7 bases in between. Per the germline V gene, CDR1 is SGDLS and CDR2 is YYNGEE. The CDR3 protein is CASSVHTSNTGELFF. CDR3 DNA sequence: TGTGCCAGCAGCGTACACACCTCGAACACCGGGGAGCTGTTTTTT.

J is TRBJ1-5 and V is TRBV20-1; D remains unclear. Between the trimmed V and J ends, which lost 6 bases and 3 bases, there was a span of 12 bases. Germline-derived CDR1 and CDR2 are DFQATT and SNEGSKA (reference sequence). The CDR3 runs to 13 residues. The CDR3 DNA follows: TGCAGTGCGAGAAGGGCATCCAATCAGCCCCAGCATTTT. The encoded protein is CSARRASNQPQHF.

V is TRBV7-2 and J is TRBJ2-2, with D possibly being TRBD2 (6 bases). V was clipped by 2 bases and J by 5 bases, with 12 bases between them. The CDR3 contains 15 residues. CDR1 is SGHTA, CDR2 FQGNSA, per germline. The CDR3 here is CASSLNSGGTGELFF. The CDR3 nucleotides read TGTGCCAGCAGCTTAAATAGCGGAGGTACCGGGGAGCTGTTTTTT.

With regard to this clonotype: This could be a read error, since a much larger clone is one nucleotide away. This rearrangement joins TRBV2 to TRBJ2-3; D is possibly TRBD2 (6 bases). Trimming left V 6 bases short and J 0 bases short, with 7 bases between. The CDR3 totals 13 residues. CDR1 and CDR2 from the germline V gene are SNHLY and FYNNEI. The CDR3 loop reads CASRGTSTDTQYF. CDR3 DNA sequence: TGTGCCAGCAGGGGGACTAGCACAGATACGCAGTATTTT.

This sequence joins TRBV10-3 and TRBJ2-5, with 10 bases identical to TRBD2. The germline V gene has CDR1 ENHRY and CDR2 SYGVKD. The ends lost 5 bases at V and 4 bases at J; junction bases unmatched: 4. The CDR3 loop spans 14 amino acids. The DNA for the CDR3 is TGTGCCATCAGTACAGTAGCGGGAGGAGAGACCCAGTACTTC. Protein product: CAISTVAGGETQYF.

The V and J genes are TRBV7-9 and TRBJ2-7; the D is unclear. Trimming took 3 bases from V and 0 from J, leaving 6 bases between them. The germline CDR1 and CDR2 sequences are SEHNR and FQNEAQ (reference sequence). The CDR3 has 13 residues. The CDR3, as DNA: TGTGCCAGCAGCTTGTGGGCCTCCTACGAGCAGTACTTC. Its translation is CASSLWASYEQYF.

The V and J genes are TRBV29-1 and TRBJ2-5; D ambiguous. The germline gives CDR1 SQVTM, CDR2 ANQGSEA. The V end lost 5 bases, the J end lost 2 bases, and 6 bases lay between the germline ends. The CDR3 has 11 residues. Written as DNA, the CDR3 is TGCAGCGTTCTAGTTCAAGAGACCCAGTACTTC. Translating gives CSVLVQETQYF.

This clonotype has a single count. The chain is built from TRBV24-1 and TRBJ1-2; maybe TRBD1 (6 bases). The V gene lost 3 bases and the J gene lost 3 bases, with 28 bases spanning the gap. The CDR3 is made up of 20 amino acids. The V gene's germline CDR1 is KGHDR and CDR2 SFDVKD. CDR3 region: CATSDRFQPGHRNPYYGYTF. CDR3 in DNA: TGTGCCACCAGTGATCGATTCCAACCGGGACACCGAAACCCTTACTATGGCTACACCTTC.

This chain connects TRBV2 to TRBJ2-3, with TRBD2 as a possible D gene (5 bases). Trimming pared 3 bases from V and 2 bases from J, leaving 9 bases between. The CDR3 covers 14 residues. The germline V gene encodes CDR1 SNHLY and CDR2 FYNNEI. The CDR3, as DNA: TGTGCCAGCAGTGACACGGGGTACACAGATACGCAGTATTTT. Amino acids: CASSDTGYTDTQYF.

V and J are TRBV12-3 or TRBV12-4 and TRBJ2-7; a weak D match, TRBD1 (6 bases). The V end lost 2 bases, the J end lost 0 bases, and 17 bases lay between the germline ends. The CDR3 spans 17 residues. The DNA for the CDR3 is TGTGCCAGCAGTTTACGGTGGGGGCAGGGCCTCTCCTACGAGCAGTACTTC. It yields the protein CASSLRWGQGLSYEQYF.

The chain is built from TRBV10-3 and TRBJ2-7; TRBD1 is a possible D gene (7 bases). V was pared by 8 bases and J by 7 bases, with 15 bases between. This CDR3 spans 12 amino acids. Germline V CDR1 and CDR2: ENHRY, SYGVKD. CDR3 residues: CAIDEGAGEQYF. CDR3 DNA sequence: TGTGCCATCGATGAGGGGGCGGGAGAGCAGTACTTC.

The chain carries TRBV15 and TRBJ1-1; D unresolved. In germline, CDR1 is LNHNV, CDR2 YYDKDF (reference sequence). Trimming took 8 bases from V and 1 from J, leaving 14 bases between them. The CDR3 is 14 amino acids. The CDR3 loop is CATHSPQWNTEAFF. The CDR3 DNA is TGTGCCACCCACTCTCCCCAGTGGAACACTGAAGCTTTCTTT.